Listed here are 4 T cell receptor beta chains from one sample, sequenced in a study of CD8+CD57+ T cells in acquired aplastic anemia. TCR beta VDJ and CDR3 were profiled, and genomic DNA was the template. TCRdb called the reads again in MiXCR, with one record for every CDR3 protein. The sample includes 150,000 to 200,000 distinct CDR3 sequences, over 60% of them seen just once. Sample: sorted CD4+, CD8+, or CD8+CD57+ T cells (not recorded which) from PBMCs. Receptors originate from a human donor with severe aplastic anemia or a healthy control (not recorded which).

This chain uses TRBV19 with TRBJ1-2; 7 bases agree with TRBD1. CDR1 is LNHDA, CDR2 SQIVND, per germline (reference sequence). The CDR3 is made up of 14 amino acids. V shed 6 bases, J shed 3 bases, and the junction held 7 bases outside the gene matches. In DNA form, the CDR3 reads TGTGCCAGTAGCCCGACAGGGATGGACTATGGCTACACCTTC. This sequence encodes CASSPTGMDYGYTF.

This clonotype was counted many times. The chain recombines TRBV6-5 with TRBJ1-1; D may be TRBD1 (5 bases). The V and J ends lost 5 bases and 7 bases respectively, with 20 bases between them. Per the germline V gene, CDR1 is MNHEY and CDR2 is SVGAGI. CDR3 length equals 15 residues. CDR3 nucleotide sequence: TGTGCCAGCAGTCGGGGCGGCCTCCTAAGGATTGAAGCTTTCTTT. This sequence encodes CASSRGGLLRIEAFF.

In its sample, this clonotype was seen many times. The J gene is TRBJ2-7, the V gene TRBV28; D is uncertain. V lost 7 bases and J lost 3, with 10 bases in between. The CDR3 is 12 residues long. Germline CDR1 reads MDHEN; CDR2 reads SYDVKM. Here the CDR3 reads CASTRPHYEQYF. CDR3 nucleotide sequence: TGTGCCAGCACCCGCCCCCACTACGAGCAGTACTTC.

This clonotype was seen repeatedly, ten times or more. The CDR3 DNA reads TGTGCCTGGAGTTCGGGCATGAGCACAGATACGCAGTATTTT. Its translation: CAWSSGMSTDTQYF. The chain recombines TRBV30 with TRBJ2-3, with D hard to call. Per the germline V gene, CDR1 is GTSNPN and CDR2 is SVGIG (reference sequence). V dropped 2 bases and J dropped 0 bases, with 9 bases sitting between them. The CDR3 totals 14 residues.